This passage covers 28 T cell receptor beta chains from one sample sequenced in a study of shared clonotypes between healthy human individuals. Libraries were prepared by immunoSEQ multiplex PCR; TCRdb keeps only in-frame clonotypes and omits some of them. The sample includes hundreds of thousands of clones, almost 97% seen only once; the top ten take about 0.064%. The specimen sequenced was naive CD4+ T cells sorted from blood. Subset here: CD45RA+ positively selected. Receptor source: a woman younger than 45 in good health.

The chain employs TRBV6-1 and TRBJ2-6, with D maybe TRBD1 (5 bases). This CDR3 contains 15 residues. Per germline, CDR1 MNHNS and CDR2 SASEGT. Trimming removed 8 bases at V and 4 bases at J, with 15 bases between. The chain's CDR3 is CASDNRPVGANVLTF. CDR3 sequence (DNA): TGTGCCAGCGACAACAGGCCCGTAGGGGCCAACGTCCTGACTTTC.

The V gene is TRBV27, the J gene TRBJ1-2, with D maybe TRBD1 (5 bases). Germline V gives CDR1 MNHEY, CDR2 SMNVEV (reference sequence). This CDR3 spans 12 amino acids. V was shortened by 4 bases and J by 7 bases, with 10 bases between the two germline ends. CDR3 amino acids: CASSSGARGYTF. In nucleotides, the CDR3 is TGTGCCAGCAGTTCCGGGGCCCGTGGCTACACCTTC.

This clone was counted once. The rearrangement joins TRBV9 to TRBJ1-5, with D unresolved. In germline, CDR1 is SGDLS, CDR2 YYNGEE. The length of the CDR3 is 14 residues. The V gene lost 0 bases and the J gene lost 4 bases, with 8 bases spanning the gap. CDR3: CASSVGKTNQPQHF. The CDR3 bases are TGTGCCAGCAGCGTAGGCAAAACGAATCAGCCCCAGCATTTT.

The rearrangement joins TRBV5-1 to TRBJ2-2, with D unresolved. Between the trimmed V and J ends, which lost 1 base and 4 bases, there was a span of 14 bases. The CDR3 loop spans 16 amino acids. The V gene's germline CDR1 is SGHRS and CDR2 YFSETQ. The CDR3 bases are TGCGCCAGCAGCTTGTCCCCACAGAGGAGCACCGGGGAGCTGTTTTTT. This gives the protein CASSLSPQRSTGELFF. Full variable domain (remainder filled in from reference TRBV5-1 and TRBJ2-2): KAGVTQTPRYLIKTRGQQVTLSCSPISGHRSVSWYQQTPGQGLQFLFEYFSETQRNKGNFPGRFSGRQFSNSRSEMNVSTLELGDSALYLCASSLSPQRSTGELFFGEGSRLTVL.

This chain connects TRBV27 to TRBJ1-1; D is possibly TRBD1 (5 bases). This CDR3 is built from 15 residues. V dropped 3 bases and J dropped 1 base, with 12 bases sitting between them. Germline V gene data show CDR1 as MNHEY and CDR2 as SMNVEV (reference sequence). The CDR3 coding sequence is TGTGCCAGCAGTTTCTTGGCGACAGCGAACACTGAAGCTTTCTTT. It translates to CASSFLATANTEAFF.

The chain uses TRBV27 and TRBJ1-1; 8 nucleotides match TRBD1. Germline CDR1 and CDR2: MNHEY and SMNVEV (reference sequence). CDR3 length: 15 amino acids. With 5 bases clipped from V and 4 bases from J, the junction kept 9 bases outside the gene matches. This CDR3 is CASSPTGVYGTEAFF. The CDR3 DNA reads as TGTGCCAGCAGTCCGACAGGGGTTTATGGCACTGAAGCTTTCTTT.

The chain recombines TRBV10-1 with TRBJ2-1, with D perhaps matching TRBD1 (6 bases). V was shortened by 5 bases and J by 8 bases, with 19 bases between the two germline ends. There are 15 residues in the CDR3. From germline, CDR1 is WNHNN and CDR2 SYGVQD (reference sequence). This CDR3 reads CASSLTGGVGDEQFF. Written as DNA, the CDR3 is TGCGCCAGCAGTCTGACAGGTGGGGTTGGCGATGAGCAGTTCTTC.

The J gene is TRBJ1-3, the V gene TRBV28, with D possibly TRBD1 on 6 matching bases. The CDR3 extends over 15 amino acids. V was cut by 3 bases and J by 2 bases, with 11 bases left in between. Germline-derived CDR1 and CDR2 are MDHEN and SYDVKM. For the CDR3, the DNA is TGTGCCAGCAGTTTGCTGGGGGCAGCTGGAAACACCATATATTTT. Its translation is CASSLLGAAGNTIYF.

The V gene is TRBV15, the J gene TRBJ2-7, with 10 positions matching TRBD2. CDR1 and CDR2 from the germline V gene are LNHNV and YYDKDF (reference sequence). The CDR3 contains 17 residues. J lost 2 bases, V lost 1 base, and 8 bases had no gene match. The CDR3: CATSRGGPGLAPYEQYF. Here the CDR3 DNA reads TGTGCCACCAGCAGAGGGGGGCCGGGACTAGCGCCCTACGAGCAGTACTTC. Full variable domain (missing parts from reference TRBV15 and TRBJ2-7): DAMVIQNPRYQVTQFGKPVTLSCSQTLNHNVMYWYQQKSSQAPKLLFHYYDKDFNNEADTPDNFQSRRPNTSFCFLDIRSPGLGDTAMYLCATSRGGPGLAPYEQYFGPGTRLTVT.

The chain recombines TRBV5-1 with TRBJ2-3; possibly TRBD2 for D (5 bases). Looked up from germline, CDR1 is SGHRS and CDR2 is YFSETQ. This CDR3 comprises 15 residues. With 7 bases removed from V and 5 bases from J, the gap between germline ends came to 20 bases. This CDR3 is CASRPLVSREDTQYF. The CDR3 DNA reads as TGCGCCAGCCGCCCCCTGGTCTCGAGGGAAGATACGCAGTATTTT.

The chain is built from TRBV10-3 and TRBJ1-1; unclear D gene. Looked up from germline, CDR1 is ENHRY and CDR2 is SYGVKD. This CDR3 region has 17 residues. V was clipped by 0 bases and J by 1 base, with 15 bases between them. CDR3 bases: TGTGCCATCAGTGAGTCGGGCAGCAATCCCCCGAACACTGAAGCTTTCTTT. Its translation is CAISESGSNPPNTEAFF.

A few counts support this clone. This CDR3 is also generated by other DNA sequences in the sample. The chain employs TRBV18 and TRBJ2-7; D unresolved. Germline V gene data show CDR1 as KGHSH and CDR2 as LQKENI. The CDR3 extends over 14 amino acids. Trimming stripped 0 bases from V and 2 bases from J, with 8 bases between. CDR3 protein: CASSPPSGAYEQYF. In DNA, the CDR3 is TGTGCCAGCTCACCACCGTCTGGGGCCTACGAGCAGTACTTC.

This chain joins TRBV25-1 and TRBJ2-7; D may be TRBD2 (5 bases). The CDR3 runs to 9 residues. Germline assignment: CDR1 MGHDK and CDR2 SYGVNS. Trimming took 8 bases from V and 8 from J, leaving 7 bases between them. CDR3 DNA: TGTGCCAGCCTCGGGAAGCAGTACTTC. Amino acids: CASLGKQYF.

The CDR3 sequence is CASSLYRQNSGANVLTF. CDR3 nucleotide sequence: TGTGCCAGCAGTTTATACCGGCAGAACTCTGGGGCCAACGTCCTGACTTTC. The rearrangement joins TRBV28 to TRBJ2-6, with D hard to call. Trimming removed 1 base from V and 0 bases from J, with 10 bases in between. The CDR3 is 17 amino acids. Germline V lookup: CDR1 MDHEN, CDR2 SYDVKM.

This chain links TRBV7-9 with TRBJ2-6, with a tentative D call TRBD1 (6 bases). V was trimmed by 6 bases and J by 1 base, leaving 10 bases between them. CDR1 is SEHNR and CDR2 is FQNEAQ in the germline V gene (reference sequence). This CDR3 region has 15 residues. The CDR3 spells CASSRTASGANVLTF. CDR3 sequence (DNA): TGTGCCAGCAGTCGGACAGCGTCTGGGGCCAACGTCCTGACTTTC.

J is TRBJ2-7 and V is TRBV6-1; D is perhaps TRBD1 (5 bases). The CDR3 runs 13 residues. Germline V gene lookup returns CDR1 MNHNS and CDR2 SASEGT. With 3 bases removed from V and 9 bases from J, the gap between germline ends came to 15 bases. CDR3 coding DNA: TGTGCCAGCAGTGAGCGCAGGGCCGTAGGGCAGTACTTC. This gives the protein CASSERRAVGQYF.

The gene calls are TRBV5-4 and TRBJ1-1; tentatively, D is TRBD1 (5 bases). CDR1 SGHNT and CDR2 YYREEE come from the germline V gene (reference sequence). V lost 3 bases and J lost 5, with 17 bases in between. This CDR3 has 15 residues. The CDR3 spells CASSSIGRGGTEAFF. CDR3 DNA: TGTGCCAGCAGCTCCATAGGACGGGGCGGGACTGAAGCTTTCTTT.

The chain couples TRBV28 to TRBJ2-6; no clear D. Trimming removed 8 bases at V and 2 bases at J, with 13 bases between. The CDR3 has 15 residues. Germline V lookup: CDR1 MDHEN, CDR2 SYDVKM. CDR3 coding DNA: TGTGCCAGCGGAAAAAGGGAAGCTGGGGCCAACGTCCTGACTTTC. Amino acid sequence: CASGKREAGANVLTF.

The V gene is TRBV7-9, the J gene TRBJ2-1; 9 bases agree with TRBD1. The CDR3 is 18 residues long. Germline CDR1 reads SEHNR; CDR2 reads FQNEAQ (reference sequence). After removal of 5 bases from V and 3 bases from J, the junction contained 14 bases not matched to a gene. The CDR3 spells CASSANAWDRDHYNEQFF. CDR3 DNA: TGTGCCAGCAGCGCAAACGCCTGGGACAGGGACCACTACAATGAGCAGTTCTTC.

J is TRBJ2-2 and V is TRBV27; perhaps TRBD1 as D (5 bases). This CDR3 contains 11 residues. The ends were cut back, 6 bases at V and 6 bases at J, with 5 bases in the middle. Germline V gene lookup returns CDR1 MNHEY and CDR2 SMNVEV (reference sequence). This CDR3 is CASRGPGELFF. For the CDR3, the DNA is TGTGCCAGCAGGGGGCCCGGGGAGCTGTTTTTT.

The chain employs TRBV11-3 and TRBJ2-2, with no clear D. Looked up from germline, CDR1 is SGHNT and CDR2 is YENEEA. V was shortened by 1 base and J by 6 bases, with 3 bases between the two germline ends. The CDR3 contains 12 residues. CDR3 nucleotide sequence: TGTGCCAGCAGCTTAGGGTCCGGGGAGCTGTTTTTT. This codes for CASSLGSGELFF. The full variable domain, with the rest looked up from reference TRBV11-3 and TRBJ2-2, is EAGVVQSPRYKIIEKKQPVAFWCNPISGHNTLYWYLQNLGQGPELLIRYENEEAVDDSQLPKDRFSAERLKGVDSTLKIQPAELGDSAVYLCASSLGSGELFFGEGSRLTVL.

The chain recombines TRBV2 with TRBJ1-2; 9 positions match TRBD1. This CDR3 has 14 amino acids. V lost 3 bases and J lost 4; bases outside the gene matches: 3. Germline V lookup: CDR1 SNHLY, CDR2 FYNNEI. CDR3 loop: CASSDWDRVYGYTF. CDR3 in DNA: TGTGCCAGCAGTGACTGGGACAGGGTCTATGGCTACACCTTC. Using reference TRBV2 and TRBJ1-2 for the parts outside the CDR3, the full variable domain is EPEVTQTPSHQVTQMGQEVILRCVPISNHLYFYWYRQILGQKVEFLVSFYNNEISEKSEIFDDQFSVERPDGSNFTLKIRSTKLEDSAMYFCASSDWDRVYGYTFGSGTRLTVV.

The J gene is TRBJ2-1, the V gene TRBV11-3; the D gene is possibly TRBD2 (5 bases). With 1 base removed from V and 11 bases from J, the gap between germline ends came to 15 bases. The CDR3 loop spans 14 amino acids. Germline values: CDR1 SGHNT, CDR2 YENEEA. The CDR3 sequence: CASSLGVDPGKQFF. The DNA of the CDR3 is TGTGCCAGCAGCTTAGGGGTTGACCCGGGAAAGCAGTTCTTC.

The V call is TRBV6-6, the J call TRBJ1-6; no definite D call. Deletions cut 0 bases from V and 10 bases from J, with 7 bases between. The length of the CDR3 is 13 residues. CDR1 is MNHNY, CDR2 SVGAGI, per germline (reference sequence). CDR3 coding DNA: TGTGCCAGCAGTTACTCGATTGGCTCACCCCTCCACTTT. Its translation: CASSYSIGSPLHF.

The chain carries TRBV28 and TRBJ2-5; D tentatively fits TRBD1 or TRBD2 (5 bases each). CDR3 length equals 13 residues. V dropped 4 bases and J dropped 6 bases, with 12 bases sitting between them. CDR1 and CDR2 (germline): MDHEN, SYDVKM. The CDR3 nucleotides are TGTGCCAGCAGTTCGACTACAGGAAAGACCCAGTACTTC. Translation: CASSSTTGKTQYF.

The chain couples TRBV5-6 to TRBJ2-1; TRBD1 matches 11 bases. The length of the CDR3 is 15 residues. J gave up 7 bases and V 4 bases, and 7 bases lay outside the gene matches. From germline, CDR1 is SGHDT and CDR2 YYEEEE. This CDR3 is CASSPGQGAWNEQFF. CDR3 in DNA: TGTGCCAGCAGCCCAGGACAGGGGGCATGGAATGAGCAGTTCTTC.

The chain links TRBV28 to TRBJ2-5; tentative D call: TRBD1 (6 bases). Per germline, CDR1 MDHEN and CDR2 SYDVKM. There are 14 residues in the CDR3. V was pared by 8 bases and J by 1 base, with 14 bases between. This CDR3 reads CASSSGTRQETQYF. The CDR3 DNA reads as TGTGCCAGCTCCTCGGGGACACGCCAAGAGACCCAGTACTTC.

This clone has a single count. The chain joins TRBV18 to TRBJ2-7; unclear D gene. Trimming shortened V by 2 bases and J by 4 bases, and 9 bases separated the two germline ends. The germline V gene has CDR1 KGHSH and CDR2 LQKENI. The CDR3 consists of 13 residues. The CDR3 protein is CASSPNPGYEQYF. CDR3 DNA sequence: TGTGCCAGCTCACCAAATCCCGGATACGAGCAGTACTTC.